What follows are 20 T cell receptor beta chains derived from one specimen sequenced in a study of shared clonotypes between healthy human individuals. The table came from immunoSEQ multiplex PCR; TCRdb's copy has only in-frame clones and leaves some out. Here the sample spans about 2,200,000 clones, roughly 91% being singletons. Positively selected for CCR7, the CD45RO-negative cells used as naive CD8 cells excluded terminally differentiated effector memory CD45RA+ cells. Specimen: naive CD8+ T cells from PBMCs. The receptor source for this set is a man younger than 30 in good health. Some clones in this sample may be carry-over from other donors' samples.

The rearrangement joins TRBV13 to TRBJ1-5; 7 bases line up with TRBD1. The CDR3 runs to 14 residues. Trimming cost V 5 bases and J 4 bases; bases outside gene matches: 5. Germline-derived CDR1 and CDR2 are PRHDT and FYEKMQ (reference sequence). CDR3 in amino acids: CASSATGENQPQHF. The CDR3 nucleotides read TGTGCCAGCAGCGCAACAGGGGAAAATCAGCCCCAGCATTTT.

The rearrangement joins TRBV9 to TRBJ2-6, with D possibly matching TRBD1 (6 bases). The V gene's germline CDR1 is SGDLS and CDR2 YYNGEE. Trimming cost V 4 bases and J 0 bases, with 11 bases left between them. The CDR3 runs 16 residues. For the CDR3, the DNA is TGTGCCAGCAGCCTACAGGGAAGCTCTGGGGCCAACGTCCTGACTTTC. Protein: CASSLQGSSGANVLTF.

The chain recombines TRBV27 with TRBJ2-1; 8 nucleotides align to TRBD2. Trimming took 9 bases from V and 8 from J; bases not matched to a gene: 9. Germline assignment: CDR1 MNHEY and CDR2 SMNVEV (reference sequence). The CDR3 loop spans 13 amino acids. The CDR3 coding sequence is TGTGCCAGTGGAATAGCGGGACCCCATGAGCAGTTCTTC. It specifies CASGIAGPHEQFF.

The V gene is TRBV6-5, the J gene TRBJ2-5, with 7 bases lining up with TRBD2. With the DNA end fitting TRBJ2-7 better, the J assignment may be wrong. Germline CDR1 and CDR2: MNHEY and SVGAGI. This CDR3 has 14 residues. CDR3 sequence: CASSYAGETYEQYF. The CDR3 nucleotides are TGTGCCAGCAGTTACGCGGGAGAGACCTACGAGCAGTACTTC.

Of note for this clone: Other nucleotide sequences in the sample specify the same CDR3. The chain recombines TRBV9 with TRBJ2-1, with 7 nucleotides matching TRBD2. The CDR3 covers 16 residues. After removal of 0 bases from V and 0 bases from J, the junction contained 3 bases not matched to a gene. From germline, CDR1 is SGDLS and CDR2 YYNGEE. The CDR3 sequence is CASSVVGGSSYNEQFF. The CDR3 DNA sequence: TGTGCCAGCAGCGTAGTGGGGGGGAGCTCCTACAATGAGCAGTTCTTC.

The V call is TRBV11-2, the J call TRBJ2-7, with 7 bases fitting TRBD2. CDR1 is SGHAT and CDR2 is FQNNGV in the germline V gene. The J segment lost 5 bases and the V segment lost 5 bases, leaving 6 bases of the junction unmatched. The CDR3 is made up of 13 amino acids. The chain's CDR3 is CASSKRGSHEQYF. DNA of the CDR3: TGTGCCAGCAGCAAGCGGGGCAGCCACGAGCAGTACTTC.

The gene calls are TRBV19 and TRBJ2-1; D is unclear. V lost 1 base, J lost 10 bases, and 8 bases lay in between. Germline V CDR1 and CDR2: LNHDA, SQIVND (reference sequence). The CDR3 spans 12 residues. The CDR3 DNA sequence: TGTGCCAGTAGTATAGTTGCGGCGGAGCAGTTCTTC. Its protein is CASSIVAAEQFF.

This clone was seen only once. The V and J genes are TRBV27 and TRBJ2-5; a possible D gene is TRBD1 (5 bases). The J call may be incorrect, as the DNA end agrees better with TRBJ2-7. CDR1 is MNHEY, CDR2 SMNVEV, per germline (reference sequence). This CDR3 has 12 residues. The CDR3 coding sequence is TGTGCCAGCATGCAGGGCTCCTACGAGCAGTACTTC. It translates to CASMQGSYEQYF.

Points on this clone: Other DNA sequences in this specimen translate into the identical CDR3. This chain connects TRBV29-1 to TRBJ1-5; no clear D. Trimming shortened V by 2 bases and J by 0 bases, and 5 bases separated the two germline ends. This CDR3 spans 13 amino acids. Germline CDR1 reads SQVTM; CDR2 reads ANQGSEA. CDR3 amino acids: CSVELGSNQPQHF. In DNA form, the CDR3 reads TGCAGCGTTGAACTAGGTAGCAATCAGCCCCAGCATTTT. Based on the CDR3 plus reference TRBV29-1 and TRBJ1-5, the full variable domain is SAVISQKPSRDICQRGTSLTIQCQVDSQVTMMFWYRQQPGQSLTLIATANQGSEATYESGFVIDKFPISRPNLTFSTLTVSNMSPEDSSIYLCSVELGSNQPQHFGDGTRLSIL.

The CDR3 coding sequence is TGTGCCAGCAGCTTGAGGGGGGACGGCTACACCTTC. Translation: CASSLRGDGYTF. V is TRBV5-6 and J is TRBJ1-2; D may be TRBD1 (6 bases). Germline V lookup: CDR1 SGHDT, CDR2 YYEEEE. Between the trimmed V and J ends, which lost 1 base and 8 bases, there was a span of 9 bases. The CDR3 runs 12 residues.

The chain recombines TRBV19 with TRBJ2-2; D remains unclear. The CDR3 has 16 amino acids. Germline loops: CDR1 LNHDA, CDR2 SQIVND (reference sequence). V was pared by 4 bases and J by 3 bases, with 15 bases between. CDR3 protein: CASSTPWWGYTGELFF. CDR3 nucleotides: TGTGCCAGTAGTACCCCTTGGTGGGGTTACACCGGGGAGCTGTTTTTT.

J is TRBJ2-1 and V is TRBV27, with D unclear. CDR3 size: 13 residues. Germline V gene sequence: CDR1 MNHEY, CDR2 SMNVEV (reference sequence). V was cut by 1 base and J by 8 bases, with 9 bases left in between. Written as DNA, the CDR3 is TGTGCCAGCAGTTTATACCTTTGGGATGAGCAGTTCTTC. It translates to CASSLYLWDEQFF.

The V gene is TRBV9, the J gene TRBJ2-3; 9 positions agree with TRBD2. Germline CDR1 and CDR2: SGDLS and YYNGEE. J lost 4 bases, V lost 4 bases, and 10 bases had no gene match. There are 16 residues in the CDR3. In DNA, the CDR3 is TGTGCCAGCAGCCCCCAAGCGGGAGGATGGGCAGATACGCAGTATTTT. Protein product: CASSPQAGGWADTQYF.

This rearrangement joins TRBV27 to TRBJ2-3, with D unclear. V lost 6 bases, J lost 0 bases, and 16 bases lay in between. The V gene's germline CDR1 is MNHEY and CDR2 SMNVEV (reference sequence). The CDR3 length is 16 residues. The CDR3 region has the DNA TGTGCCAGCAGCCACCGGGTGGGCCTTAGCACAGATACGCAGTATTTT. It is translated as CASSHRVGLSTDTQYF.

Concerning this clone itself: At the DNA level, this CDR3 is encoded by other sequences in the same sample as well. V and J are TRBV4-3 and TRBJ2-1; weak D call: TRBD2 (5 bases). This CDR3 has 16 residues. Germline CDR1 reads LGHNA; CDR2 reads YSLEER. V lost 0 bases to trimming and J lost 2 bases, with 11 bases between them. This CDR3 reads CASSQDRRVPYNEQFF. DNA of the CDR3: TGCGCCAGCAGCCAAGATCGGCGGGTCCCCTACAATGAGCAGTTCTTC.

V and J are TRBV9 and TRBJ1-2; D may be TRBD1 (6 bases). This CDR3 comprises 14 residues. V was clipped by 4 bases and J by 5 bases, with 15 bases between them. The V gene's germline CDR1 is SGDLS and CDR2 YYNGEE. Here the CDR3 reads CASSPLDSFYGYTF. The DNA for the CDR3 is TGTGCCAGCAGCCCGCTGGACAGTTTTTATGGCTACACCTTC.

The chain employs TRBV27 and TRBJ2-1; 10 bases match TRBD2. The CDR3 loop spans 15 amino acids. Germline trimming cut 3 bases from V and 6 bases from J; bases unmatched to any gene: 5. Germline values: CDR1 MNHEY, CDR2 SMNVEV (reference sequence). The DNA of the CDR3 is TGTGCCAGCAGTTTGGAGGGACTAGCGTCCAATGAGCAGTTCTTC. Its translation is CASSLEGLASNEQFF.

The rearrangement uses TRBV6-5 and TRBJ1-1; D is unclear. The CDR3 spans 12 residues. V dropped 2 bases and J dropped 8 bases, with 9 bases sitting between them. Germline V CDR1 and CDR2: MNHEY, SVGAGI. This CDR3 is CASSYPPSEAFF. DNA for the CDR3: TGTGCCAGCAGTTACCCGCCATCCGAAGCTTTCTTT.

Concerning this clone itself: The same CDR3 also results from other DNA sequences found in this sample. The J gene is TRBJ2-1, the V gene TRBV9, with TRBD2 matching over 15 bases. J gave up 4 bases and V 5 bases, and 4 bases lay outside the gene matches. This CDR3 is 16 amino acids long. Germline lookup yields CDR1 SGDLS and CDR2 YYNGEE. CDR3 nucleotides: TGTGCCAGCAGTGGGACTAGCGGGAGGACATACAATGAGCAGTTCTTC. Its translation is CASSGTSGRTYNEQFF.

CDR3 DNA sequence: TGCGCCAGCAGTGAGAATGCTAACTATGGCTACACCTTC. Translating gives CASSENANYGYTF. V gene TRBV10-1 combines with J gene TRBJ1-2, with D unresolved. This CDR3 is 13 amino acids long. In germline, CDR1 is WNHNN, CDR2 SYGVQD (reference sequence). The ends were cut back, 2 bases at V and 0 bases at J, with 4 bases in the middle.